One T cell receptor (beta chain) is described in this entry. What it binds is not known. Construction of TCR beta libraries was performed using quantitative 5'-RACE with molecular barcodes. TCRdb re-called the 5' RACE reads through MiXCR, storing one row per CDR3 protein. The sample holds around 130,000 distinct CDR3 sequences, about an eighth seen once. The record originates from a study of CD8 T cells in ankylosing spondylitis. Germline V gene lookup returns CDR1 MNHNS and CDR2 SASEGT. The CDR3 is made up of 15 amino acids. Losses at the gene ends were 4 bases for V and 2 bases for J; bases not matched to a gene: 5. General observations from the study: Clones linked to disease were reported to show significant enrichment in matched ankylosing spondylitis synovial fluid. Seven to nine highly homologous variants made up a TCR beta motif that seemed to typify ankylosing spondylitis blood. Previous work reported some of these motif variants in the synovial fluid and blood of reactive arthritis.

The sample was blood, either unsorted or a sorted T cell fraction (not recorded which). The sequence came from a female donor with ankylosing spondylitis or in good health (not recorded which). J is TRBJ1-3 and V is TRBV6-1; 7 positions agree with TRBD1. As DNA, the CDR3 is TGTGCCAGCAGTGGATCTGACAGGGCTGGAAACACCATATATTTT. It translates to CASSGSDRAGNTIYF.